A single sample is the source of the 8 T cell receptor beta chains below, sequenced in a study of beta chain features in type 1 diabetes. General study findings and limits: Shorter TCRB CDR3s, moderately but significantly so, marked every one of the four CD4+ subsets in Type 1 diabetes patients.

Reverse transcription of all isolated RNA meant that expressed TCRB transcripts were sequenced. Method: immunoSEQ multiplex PCR; TCRdb's copy keeps in-frame clones and lacks some. Of 20,000 to 30,000 clones listed, 49% are singletons. Their cognate antigens are unknown. Sequenced input: stem cell memory CD4+ T cells from blood. Source of these receptors: a young man with type 1 diabetes.

This rearrangement joins TRBV6-1 to TRBJ2-5; D perhaps matches TRBD2 (5 bases). Trimming removed 3 bases from V and 5 bases from J, with 25 bases in between. The CDR3 extends over 18 amino acids. CDR1 and CDR2 from the germline V gene are MNHNS and SASEGT. CDR3 sequence: CASSEGTDNRAPGETQYF. The CDR3 DNA reads as TGTGCCAGCAGTGAGGGAACCGATAACCGGGCCCCGGGGGAGACCCAGTACTTC.

The rearrangement uses TRBV7-2 and TRBJ1-2; 8 positions agree with TRBD1. Germline trimming cut 6 bases from V and 5 bases from J; bases unmatched to any gene: 5. This CDR3 has 13 residues. CDR1 and CDR2 from the germline V gene are SGHTA and FQGNSA. CDR3 bases: TGTGCCAGCAGTCCGGACAGGGAGTATGGCTACACCTTC. As protein: CASSPDREYGYTF. The whole variable domain, filled in from reference TRBV7-2 and TRBJ1-2, reads GAGVSQSPSNKVTEKGKDVELRCDPISGHTALYWYRQSLGQGLEFLIYFQGNSAPDKSGLPSDRFSAERTGGSVSTLTIQRTQQEDSAVYLCASSPDREYGYTFGSGTRLTVV.

J is TRBJ2-1 and V is TRBV9, with TRBD2 identical over 9 bases. The germline V gene encodes CDR1 SGDLS and CDR2 YYNGEE. There are 17 residues in the CDR3. Trimming at V came to 0 bases and at J to 4 bases, leaving 8 bases not matched to a gene. The CDR3 reads CASSVAGTSRTYNEQFF. CDR3 bases: TGTGCCAGCAGCGTAGCGGGGACTAGCCGGACTTACAATGAGCAGTTCTTC.

The chain employs TRBV28 and TRBJ2-7; possible D gene TRBD2, 5 bases. Germline V lookup: CDR1 MDHEN, CDR2 SYDVKM. Trimming cost V 6 bases and J 7 bases, with 16 bases left between them. The CDR3 spans 13 residues. The CDR3 sequence: CASRLQDPGEQYF. The CDR3 DNA reads TGTGCCAGCAGGTTGCAGGATCCGGGGGAGCAGTACTTC.

This clone was counted a single time. The chain recombines TRBV5-4 with TRBJ1-1; 7 bases are a match to TRBD1. This CDR3 spans 14 amino acids. Germline values: CDR1 SGHNT, CDR2 YYREEE (reference sequence). V shed 4 bases, J shed 7 bases, and the junction held 10 bases outside the gene matches. The chain's CDR3 is CASSGQGVLSEAFF. DNA for the CDR3: TGTGCCAGCAGCGGCCAGGGGGTCCTAAGTGAAGCTTTCTTT.

V usage is TRBV10-3 and J usage is TRBJ2-6; TRBD1 is a possible D gene (6 bases). CDR3 length equals 16 residues. V lost 6 bases, J lost 0 bases, and 12 bases lay in between. Germline values: CDR1 ENHRY, CDR2 SYGVKD. This CDR3 is CAISQDRSSGANVLTF. As DNA, the CDR3 is TGTGCCATCAGCCAAGACAGGTCCTCTGGGGCCAACGTCCTGACTTTC.

This clone was seen once. The chain links TRBV2 to TRBJ2-5, with 10 bases fitting TRBD2. V trimming: 6 bases; J trimming: 4 bases; junction bases outside the gene matches: 5. CDR1 and CDR2 from the germline V gene are SNHLY and FYNNEI. CDR3 size: 14 residues. CDR3 protein: CASRGTSEVETQYF. The DNA of the CDR3 is TGTGCCAGCAGGGGGACTAGCGAGGTAGAGACCCAGTACTTC.

The CDR3 DNA follows: TGTGCCAGCAGCAGCGGGGGGGTAGCGGGAGTATCTTTTCGAGATACGCAGTATTTT. Amino acids: CASSSGGVAGVSFRDTQYF. The chain has TRBV7-2 and TRBJ2-3, with 10 positions matching TRBD2. CDR3 length: 19 amino acids. With V trimmed by 5 bases and J by 5 bases, 19 bases remained unmatched. Germline V gives CDR1 SGHTA, CDR2 FQGNSA.